The 25 T cell receptor beta chains below all came from one sample that was sequenced in a study of a mutant IDH1 vaccine in newly diagnosed glioma. No antigen has been identified for these receptors. Assay: immunoSEQ multiplex PCR; the TCRdb copy retains only in-frame clones and omits some. Among just over 60,000 clones listed, about four fifths were seen once. Time point described: week 47, end of study. Every single dose of the vaccine, 300 ug of mutant IDH1 20-mer peptide, came with topical imiquimod. The sample was PBMCs, taken from a glioma patient whose treatment included an IDH1 peptide vaccine. These receptors were obtained from a man aged 30-40 years with glioma.

This chain joins TRBV5-1 and TRBJ2-7, with D possibly TRBD2 on 6 matching bases. CDR1 SGHRS and CDR2 YFSETQ come from the germline V gene. The CDR3 covers 16 residues. The V end was cut by 7 bases, the J end by 0 bases, with 20 bases between. This chain's CDR3 is CASQLLGGESSYEQYF. CDR3 DNA: TGCGCCAGCCAACTGCTCGGAGGGGAAAGCTCCTACGAGCAGTACTTC.

The genes are TRBV11-2 and TRBJ1-1; D perhaps matches TRBD1 (6 bases). CDR1 and CDR2 (germline): SGHAT, FQNNGV. The CDR3 is made up of 15 amino acids. With 5 bases removed from V and 6 bases from J, the gap between germline ends came to 19 bases. Written as DNA, the CDR3 is TGTGCCAGCAGCCTATGGGGGCAGGGGAGCGCTGAAGCTTTCTTT. It specifies CASSLWGQGSAEAFF.

The rearrangement joins TRBV10-3 to TRBJ2-2; 7 bases map to TRBD1. Looked up from germline, CDR1 is ENHRY and CDR2 is SYGVKD. J lost 8 bases, V lost 5 bases, and 5 bases had no gene match. The CDR3 sequence is 13 residues long. In DNA, the CDR3 is TGTGCCATCAGTCCGACAGGGCGAGGGGAGCTGTTTTTT. Encoded protein: CAISPTGRGELFF.

The rearrangement uses TRBV5-6 and TRBJ2-1, with D uncertain. Deletions cut 4 bases from V and 0 bases from J, with 14 bases between. Germline values: CDR1 SGHDT, CDR2 YYEEEE. The CDR3 is 16 amino acids. In DNA form, the CDR3 reads TGTGCCAGCAGCCCGACGTGGCAGAGCTCCTACAATGAGCAGTTCTTC. Its translation: CASSPTWQSSYNEQFF.

This clone has just one count. The chain employs TRBV5-1 and TRBJ2-2, with D perhaps matching TRBD1 (6 bases). In germline, CDR1 is SGHRS, CDR2 YFSETQ. This CDR3 has 15 amino acids. V was shortened by 2 bases and J by 4 bases, with 12 bases between the two germline ends. CDR3 residues: CASSLAQGATGELFF. The DNA of the CDR3 is TGCGCCAGCAGCTTAGCACAGGGCGCCACCGGGGAGCTGTTTTTT.

The chain couples TRBV28 to TRBJ2-7; 10 positions match TRBD1. This CDR3 has 15 amino acids. V was pared by 4 bases and J by 6 bases, with 9 bases of the junction left unmatched. Germline V gene sequence: CDR1 MDHEN, CDR2 SYDVKM. CDR3 in amino acids: CASSSPGQGQSEQYF. The CDR3 nucleotides read TGTGCCAGCAGTTCACCGGGACAGGGGCAATCCGAGCAGTACTTC.

The CDR3: CASSEVGTGYGYTF. The DNA of the CDR3 is TGTGCCAGCAGTGAAGTGGGGACAGGTTATGGCTACACCTTC. This chain joins TRBV6-1 and TRBJ1-2, with 8 bases matching TRBD1. Losses at the gene ends were 1 base for V and 5 bases for J; bases not matched to a gene: 3. CDR1 and CDR2 from the germline V gene are MNHNS and SASEGT. The CDR3 totals 14 residues.

This clone was detected only once. This same CDR3 is encoded by further DNA sequences in the sample. The chain is built from TRBV6-6 and TRBJ1-5; the D gene is possibly TRBD1 (5 bases). CDR1 is MNHNY, CDR2 SVGAGI, per germline (reference sequence). Trimming shortened V by 5 bases and J by 0 bases, and 8 bases separated the two germline ends. The CDR3 spans 14 residues. In nucleotides, the CDR3 is TGTGCCAGCAGTGACAGATATAGCAATCAGCCCCAGCATTTT. This codes for CASSDRYSNQPQHF.

The genes are TRBV25-1 and TRBJ1-5; the D gene is possibly TRBD1 (6 bases). Germline V gene data show CDR1 as MGHDK and CDR2 as SYGVNS. The V gene lost 7 bases and the J gene lost 9 bases, with 13 bases spanning the gap. This CDR3 is built from 12 residues. The CDR3 region has the DNA TGTGCCAGCACAGGGGTCCATGGGCCCCAGCATTTT. Amino acid sequence: CASTGVHGPQHF.

The rearrangement links TRBV5-1 to TRBJ1-4; the D is unclear. The germline V and J ends were trimmed by 4 bases and 2 bases, with 12 bases remaining between them. Germline V gene lookup returns CDR1 SGHRS and CDR2 YFSETQ. The CDR3 is 15 residues long. The CDR3 DNA follows: TGCGCCAGCAGCCGGAGGGAGGTGACTAATGAAAAACTGTTTTTT. Its protein product is CASSRREVTNEKLFF.

This sequence joins TRBV5-4 and TRBJ1-1; D is uncertain. This CDR3 has 14 amino acids. Trimming removed 3 bases from V and 1 base from J, with 10 bases in between. Germline V gene sequence: CDR1 SGHNT, CDR2 YYREEE (reference sequence). In nucleotides, the CDR3 is TGTGCCAGCAGCTGGCAACCACGGAACACTGAAGCTTTCTTT. Its translation is CASSWQPRNTEAFF.

The chain carries TRBV19 and TRBJ1-5; D possibly corresponds to TRBD1 (5 bases). The germline V gene encodes CDR1 LNHDA and CDR2 SQIVND (reference sequence). V was cut by 10 bases and J by 6 bases, with 10 bases left in between. The CDR3 covers 11 residues. The CDR3 is CATGWSQPQHF. Here the CDR3 DNA reads TGTGCCACAGGGTGGAGTCAGCCCCAGCATTTT.

This clone has only one observation. V gene TRBV4-1 combines with J gene TRBJ2-7, with 11 positions matching TRBD1. Germline lookup yields CDR1 MGHRA and CDR2 YSYEKL. V dropped 2 bases and J dropped 6; count of bases not matched to a gene: 3. The CDR3 consists of 14 residues. The CDR3 nucleotides read TGCGCCAGCAGCCAACCGGGACAGGGGGGCGAGCAGTACTTC. Its translation is CASSQPGQGGEQYF.

The chain has TRBV7-2 and TRBJ2-7; D ambiguous. In germline, CDR1 is SGHTA, CDR2 FQGNSA. The CDR3 sequence is 12 residues long. V dropped 4 bases and J dropped 3 bases, with 7 bases sitting between them. CDR3 loop: CASSSLGYEQYF. The CDR3 DNA is TGTGCCAGCAGCTCCCTCGGCTACGAGCAGTACTTC.

The rearrangement joins TRBV30 to TRBJ1-3; no clear D gene. CDR3 length: 15 amino acids. The germline V gene has CDR1 GTSNPN and CDR2 SVGIG (reference sequence). The V and J ends lost 0 bases and 0 bases respectively, with 9 bases between them. The CDR3 coding sequence is TGTGCCTGGAGTGTAATAGCTACCTCTGGAAACACCATATATTTT. Protein sequence: CAWSVIATSGNTIYF.

The gene calls are TRBV27 and TRBJ2-2; the D is unclear. Trimming stripped 4 bases from V and 5 bases from J, with 8 bases between. Per germline, CDR1 MNHEY and CDR2 SMNVEV (reference sequence). The CDR3 sequence is 13 residues long. The CDR3 sequence: CASSSTVTGELFF. The CDR3 nucleotides read TGTGCCAGCAGTTCCACCGTAACCGGGGAGCTGTTTTTT.

This chain connects TRBV7-9 to TRBJ1-5; a weak D match, TRBD1 (5 bases). Per the germline V gene, CDR1 is SEHNR and CDR2 is FQNEAQ (reference sequence). V was shortened by 5 bases and J by 5 bases, with 16 bases between the two germline ends. The length of the CDR3 is 15 residues. CDR3 sequence: CASSDGLGAYQPQHF. In nucleotides, the CDR3 is TGTGCCAGCAGCGACGGGTTAGGGGCTTATCAGCCCCAGCATTTT. The complete variable domain, with remaining parts taken from reference TRBV7-9 and TRBJ1-5, reads DTGVSQNPRHKITKRGQNVTFRCDPISEHNRLYWYRQTLGQGPEFLTYFQNEAQLEKSRLLSDRFSAERPKGSFSTLEIQRTEQGDSAMYLCASSDGLGAYQPQHFGDGTRLSIL.

The chain has TRBV7-6 and TRBJ2-3, with 7 bases lining up with TRBD1. The length of the CDR3 is 14 residues. Looked up from germline, CDR1 is SGHVS and CDR2 is FNYEAQ. The ends lost 5 bases at V and 4 bases at J; junction bases unmatched: 6. This chain's CDR3 is CASSPRQGSDTQYF. The CDR3 DNA follows: TGTGCCAGCAGCCCTAGACAGGGCTCAGATACGCAGTATTTT.

The chain uses TRBV5-1 and TRBJ2-7; tentative D call: TRBD1 (6 bases). Trimming shortened V by 3 bases and J by 1 base, and 14 bases separated the two germline ends. CDR1 and CDR2 (germline): SGHRS, YFSETQ. The CDR3 is 15 residues long. CDR3 sequence: CASSSQGIVSYEQYF. As DNA, the CDR3 is TGCGCCAGCAGCTCACAGGGTATTGTGTCCTACGAGCAGTACTTC. Complete variable domain (other parts from reference TRBV5-1 and TRBJ2-7): KAGVTQTPRYLIKTRGQQVTLSCSPISGHRSVSWYQQTPGQGLQFLFEYFSETQRNKGNFPGRFSGRQFSNSRSEMNVSTLELGDSALYLCASSSQGIVSYEQYFGPGTRLTVT.

The rearrangement joins TRBV19 to TRBJ2-2; 12 bases match TRBD1. CDR3 size: 16 residues. From germline, CDR1 is LNHDA and CDR2 SQIVND (reference sequence). V trimming: 5 bases; J trimming: 6 bases; junction bases outside the gene matches: 7. CDR3 DNA sequence: TGTGCCAGTAGTCCTCGGGACAGGGGGCGCGCCGGGGAGCTGTTTTTT. Its protein is CASSPRDRGRAGELFF.

V gene TRBV10-2 combines with J gene TRBJ2-1, with a weak D call TRBD1 (6 bases). The CDR3 contains 11 residues. V lost 6 bases, J lost 9 bases, and 9 bases lay in between. The germline CDR1 and CDR2 sequences are WSHSY and SAAADI. CDR3 sequence: CASRQGGEQFF. CDR3 nucleotide sequence: TGCGCCAGCAGACAGGGCGGTGAGCAGTTCTTC.

As for this clone: A junction boundary mismatches the germline segment, possibly from a read error. The rearrangement joins TRBV6-1 to TRBJ2-4, with D possibly matching TRBD1 (6 bases). This CDR3 region has 14 residues. The V gene's germline CDR1 is MNHNS and CDR2 SASEGT. CDR3 sequence reads: CASRDQGWKNIQYF. Here the CDR3 DNA reads TGTGCTAGCAGAGATCAGGGGTGGAAAAACATTCAGTACTTC.

The genes are TRBV5-1 and TRBJ2-2; D unclear. Germline V gene lookup returns CDR1 SGHRS and CDR2 YFSETQ. The CDR3 is 13 amino acids. Trimming left V 6 bases short and J 4 bases short, with 10 bases between. The CDR3 DNA sequence: TGCGCCAGCACCCCTCAACTCACCGGGGAGCTGTTTTTT. Translating gives CASTPQLTGELFF.

The CDR3 DNA reads as TGCAGCGCCGAGGGGGCCGACTATGGCTACACCTTC. This gives the protein CSAEGADYGYTF. This chain uses TRBV29-1 with TRBJ1-2; 7 nucleotides line up with TRBD1. The trim removed 7 bases at V and 3 bases at J, leaving 5 bases unmatched. Germline V CDR1 and CDR2: SQVTM, ANQGSEA. The CDR3 totals 12 residues.

This rearrangement joins TRBV2 to TRBJ2-7, with 8 bases fitting TRBD1. The CDR3 has 14 amino acids. V lost 2 bases and J lost 2; bases outside the gene matches: 2. Germline V gene lookup returns CDR1 SNHLY and CDR2 FYNNEI. This chain's CDR3 is CASSEQGATYEQYF. The CDR3 DNA reads TGTGCCAGCAGTGAACAGGGGGCGACCTACGAGCAGTACTTC.